One and the same sample provided the 14 T cell receptor beta chains below, sequenced in a study of CD8 T cells in ankylosing spondylitis. Study findings and constraints: Seemingly distinctive of ankylosing spondylitis blood was a TCR beta motif formed by eight highly homologous variants.

The antigens for these receptors are not known. TCRdb independently ran MiXCR on the 5' RACE reads; one entry per CDR3 protein. The sample has approximately 440,000 distinct CDR3 sequences, roughly 18% seen once. The sample consisted of blood, either unsorted or a sorted T cell fraction (not recorded which). The source is a male donor with ankylosing spondylitis.

The chain has TRBV5-1 and TRBJ2-7; D assignment may be TRBD1 or TRBD2 (5 bases each). This CDR3 is 17 amino acids long. Germline CDR1 and CDR2: SGHRS and YFSETQ. V was clipped by 0 bases and J by 7 bases, with 23 bases between them. The CDR3 loop reads CASSLGPWGYPNVEQYF. The CDR3 coding sequence is TGCGCCAGCAGCTTGGGTCCTTGGGGGTACCCCAATGTGGAGCAGTACTTC.

This clonotype has a handful of counts. CDR3 amino acids: CASSPGQRVGAEAFF. DNA for the CDR3: TGTGCCAGCAGTCCGGGACAGCGCGTGGGCGCTGAAGCTTTCTTT. The chain couples TRBV6-2 or TRBV6-3 to TRBJ1-1; 7 nucleotides agree with TRBD1. The V and J ends lost 5 bases and 6 bases, in that order; junction bases with no gene match: 12. The CDR3 has 15 amino acids. Looked up from germline, CDR1 is MNHEY and CDR2 is SVGEGT.

There are a few counts of this clonotype. This sequence joins TRBV12-3 or TRBV12-4 and TRBJ2-7, with 9 bases identical to TRBD2. This CDR3 region has 17 residues. Germline trimming cut 6 bases from V and 3 bases from J; bases unmatched to any gene: 15. The CDR3 here is CASSLYGVSGGHYEQYF. In DNA, the CDR3 is TGTGCCAGCAGCCTCTATGGGGTGAGCGGGGGGCACTACGAGCAGTACTTC.

This clonotype was recorded a few times. The chain links TRBV24-1 to TRBJ1-1; D is perhaps TRBD1 (5 bases). V was cut by 3 bases and J by 8 bases, with 21 bases left in between. The CDR3 runs to 16 residues. Germline CDR1 is KGHDR and CDR2 is SFDVKD. The CDR3 DNA reads as TGTGCCACCAGTGATGGGGGTGGGGGGTCGGACCCCGAAGCTTTCTTT. The encoded protein is CATSDGGGGSDPEAFF.

A few counts support this clonotype. The chain carries TRBV20-1 and TRBJ2-3; D gene uncertain. Germline V gives CDR1 DFQATT, CDR2 SNEGSKA (reference sequence). CDR3 length equals 13 residues. Trimming took off 5 bases at V and 6 bases at J, with 15 bases between the two ends. As DNA, the CDR3 is TGCAGTGCTCAGCCACAAAAGAGGGATACGCAGTATTTT. This codes for CSAQPQKRDTQYF.

The table lists this clonotype with a few counts. This chain joins TRBV29-1 and TRBJ1-1, with D unclear. CDR3 length: 12 amino acids. Trimming stripped 5 bases from V and 1 base from J, with 8 bases between. Germline CDR1 SQVTM, CDR2 ANQGSEA. The CDR3, as DNA: TGCAGCGTTAGACAAGCGAACACTGAAGCTTTCTTT. This gives the protein CSVRQANTEAFF.

This clonotype was detected only a few times. The V call is TRBV30, the J call TRBJ1-4, with D possibly TRBD1 on 6 matching bases. Germline V gives CDR1 GTSNPN, CDR2 SVGIG (reference sequence). The CDR3 sequence is 15 residues long. V shed 3 bases and J shed 7 bases, with 18 bases lying between them. The chain's CDR3 is CAWRSGGGGGEKLFF. CDR3 nucleotide sequence: TGTGCCTGGAGAAGTGGGGGCGGCGGGGGTGAAAAACTGTTTTTT. Together with reference TRBV30 and TRBJ1-4, the CDR3 gives the full variable domain: SQTIHQWPATLVQPVGSPLSLECTVEGTSNPNLYWYRQAAGRGLQLLFYSVGIGQISSEVPQNLSASRPQDRQFILSSKKLLLSDSGFYLCAWRSGGGGGEKLFFGSGTQLSVL.

The J gene is TRBJ1-5, the V gene TRBV21-1; TRBD1 is taken as the D call from the table, unchecked against the DNA. TRBV21-1 is a documented pseudogene. The CDR3 is 16 amino acids. This chain's CDR3 is CASSPRRGFRNQPQHF. The DNA of the CDR3 is TGTGCCAGCAGCCCAAGACGGGGGTTTCGCAATCAGCCCCAGCATTTT.

CDR3 loop: CSASMMNTEAFF. Written as DNA, the CDR3 is TGCAGTGCTAGCATGATGAACACTGAAGCTTTCTTT. This chain links TRBV20-1 with TRBJ1-1; D not resolved. With 3 bases removed from V and 0 bases from J, the gap between germline ends came to 5 bases. Germline-derived CDR1 and CDR2 are DFQATT and SNEGSKA (reference sequence). The CDR3 runs 12 residues.

The table lists this clonotype with a few counts. The V gene is TRBV20-1, the J gene TRBJ2-5; D call uncertain. V dropped 1 base and J dropped 7 bases, with 19 bases sitting between them. The CDR3 runs 15 residues. Germline V gives CDR1 DFQATT, CDR2 SNEGSKA (reference sequence). This CDR3 reads CSARGPEVRVWTQYF. The CDR3, as DNA: TGCAGTGCTAGAGGGCCTGAAGTTAGGGTTTGGACCCAGTACTTC.

This clonotype was counted a few times. This chain uses TRBV7-9 with TRBJ1-2, with D perhaps matching TRBD1 (5 bases). The ends were cut back, 8 bases at V and 0 bases at J, with 13 bases in the middle. Germline V gives CDR1 SEHNR, CDR2 FQNEAQ (reference sequence). This CDR3 contains 14 residues. DNA of the CDR3: TGTGCCAGCGGAGGGGCGGCCTCTAACTATGGCTACACCTTC. Its translation is CASGGAASNYGYTF. The whole variable domain, remainder taken from reference TRBV7-9 and TRBJ1-2, is DTGVSQNPRHKITKRGQNVTFRCDPISEHNRLYWYRQTLGQGPEFLTYFQNEAQLEKSRLLSDRFSAERPKGSFSTLEIQRTEQGDSAMYLCASGGAASNYGYTFGSGTRLTVV.

This chain connects TRBV7-2 to TRBJ2-3; unclear D gene. V lost 6 bases to trimming and J lost 8 bases, with 12 bases between them. Germline assignment: CDR1 SGHTA and CDR2 FQGNSA. This CDR3 contains 12 residues. The CDR3 DNA sequence: TGTGCCAGCAGTTCACTCGTAACTACGCAGTATTTT. Translation: CASSSLVTTQYF.

This clonotype was counted at least ten times. The chain combines TRBV12-3 or TRBV12-4 with TRBJ1-5, with D maybe TRBD1 (6 bases). V was clipped by 4 bases and J by 1 base, with 11 bases between them. CDR3 size: 15 residues. CDR3 bases: TGTGCCAGCAGTTCCGAGGGGGTAAGCAATCAGCCCCAGCATTTT. It encodes CASSSEGVSNQPQHF.

The V gene is TRBV6-1, the J gene TRBJ2-3, with TRBD2 matching over 7 bases. The CDR3 totals 16 residues. From germline, CDR1 is MNHNS and CDR2 SASEGT. V dropped 4 bases and J dropped 1; count of bases not matched to a gene: 8. CDR3 DNA sequence: TGTGCCAGCAGTGGAGGGGAGGGCTTCGGCACAGATACGCAGTATTTT. It is translated as CASSGGEGFGTDTQYF.